Listed below are T cell receptor beta chains from one sample, sequenced in a study of blood T cell repertoires in COVID-19. Measured with immunoSEQ multiplex PCR; TCRdb has only the in-frame clones, and not every one. The sample lists about 270,000 clones; approximately 92% were seen once. Input material: PBMCs or T cells enriched from blood (not recorded which). The receptors stem from a young woman who had recovered from COVID-19. The CDR3 runs from the conserved cysteine through the conserved F or W. Fields, in order: V gene, J gene, clone size, D gene, CDR3 DNA, CDR3 protein. The D gene is left open where the match is weak. Size is omitted from some rows. Given values are once, few, many or a class for expanded clones.

>TRBV4-1|TRBJ1-4|-|TRBD1
TGCGCCAGCAGCCAAACGGGACAGGGGGATGAAAAACTGTTTTTT
CASSQTGQGDEKLFF
>TRBV6-2/TRBV6-3|TRBJ1-3|-|-
TGTGCCAGCAGTTACCGAGGGCTCTCTGGAAACACCATATATTTT
CASSYRGLSGNTIYF
>TRBV11-2|TRBJ1-1|-|-
TGTGCCAGCAGCCCCCTTACTGTGGTCGGCCCGGAGGACACTGAAGCTTTCTTT
CASSPLTVVGPEDTEAFF
>TRBV5-8|TRBJ1-2|-|-
TGTGCCAGCAGCTTTTACGGGGATGGTTACACCTTC
CASSFYGDGYTF
>TRBV11-2|TRBJ2-3|once|-
TGTGCCAGCACCCCGCGGGGCGGGGCCCAAAACTGGGGTACAGATACGCAGTATTTT
CASTPRGGAQNWGTDTQYF
>TRBV5-1|TRBJ2-7|-|TRBD1
TGCGCCAGCAGCTCGGACAGGGGAACCTACGAGCAGTACTTC
CASSSDRGTYEQYF
>TRBV5-1|TRBJ2-5|-|TRBD1
TGCGCCAGCAGCTGGGCCCCGGGACAGGGGATGGAGACCCAGTACTTC
CASSWAPGQGMETQYF
>TRBV4-1|TRBJ1-4|-|-
TGCGCCAGCAGGGAAACAGAGTCAACTAATGAAAAACTGTTTTTT
CASRETESTNEKLFF
>TRBV27|TRBJ1-5|-|TRBD1
TGTGCCAGCAGGGGGACAGGAGGTTCCAATCAGCCCCAGCATTTT
CASRGTGGSNQPQHF
>TRBV5-1|TRBJ2-5|-|-
TGCGCCAGCAGCTTGGCAGGAACCAGGGAGACCCAGTACTTC
CASSLAGTRETQYF
>TRBV7-3|TRBJ1-2|-|TRBD1
TGTGCCAGCAGCTATGACAGGGGGCGAGTTCACTATGGCTACACCTTC
CASSYDRGRVHYGYTF
>TRBV6-1|TRBJ1-6|-|TRBD1
TGTGCCAGCAGTGAACAGGGGGCTCTAAATTCACCCCTCCACTTT
CASSEQGALNSPLHF
>TRBV14|TRBJ1-2|-|TRBD1
TGTGCCAGCAGCCTTGAGACAGGGATCGGCTATGGCTACACCTTC
CASSLETGIGYGYTF
>TRBV11-2|TRBJ2-5|-|-
TGTGCCAGCAGCTCAGAGGGCCCAGAGACCCAGTACTTC
CASSSEGPETQYF
>TRBV6-6|TRBJ2-2|-|-
TGTGCCAGCAGCCCGGACAGCTACACCGGGGAGCTGTTTTTT
CASSPDSYTGELFF
>TRBV5-1|TRBJ1-1|-|TRBD1
TGCGCCAGCAGCTCGACAGGGGTGAACACTGAAGCTTTCTTT
CASSSTGVNTEAFF
>TRBV6-4|TRBJ2-1|-|-
TGTGCCAGCGGATGGGGGGGCTCGGACAATGAGCAGTTCTTC
CASGWGGSDNEQFF
>TRBV30|TRBJ1-6|-|-
TGTGCCTGGAGGGCAGAAAGCTCCTATAATTCACCCCTCCACTTT
CAWRAESSYNSPLHF
>TRBV18|TRBJ1-2|once|-
TGTGCCAGCTCACCGGAGGGTCTCTATGGCTACACCTTC
CASSPEGLYGYTF
>TRBV6-5|TRBJ2-5|-|TRBD2
TGTGCCAGCAGACCGACTAGCGGGGCAGAGACCCAGTACTTC
CASRPTSGAETQYF
>TRBV13|TRBJ2-5|-|TRBD2
TGTGCCAGCAGCGCAGGACTAGCCCAAGGGCAAGAGACCCAGTACTTC
CASSAGLAQGQETQYF
>TRBV28|TRBJ1-1|-|-
TGTGCCAGCAGTCCAATGACAGCGTCAAACACTGAAGCTTTCTTT
CASSPMTASNTEAFF
>TRBV2|TRBJ2-5|-|-
TGTGCCAGCAGTGGGACTTCCCAAGAGACCCAGTACTTC
CASSGTSQETQYF
>TRBV11-2|TRBJ1-1|-|-
TGTGCCAGCAGCTTAGCCGGACTGTCGAACACTGAAGCTTTCTTT
CASSLAGLSNTEAFF
>TRBV9|TRBJ2-2|-|-
TGTGCCAGCAGCCTACGAACCGGGGAGCTGTTTTTT
CASSLRTGELFF
>TRBV12-3/TRBV12-4|TRBJ2-3|-|TRBD1
TGTGCCACAACGGACAGGGCCACAGATACGCAGTATTTT
CATTDRATDTQYF
>TRBV6-6|TRBJ2-5|-|TRBD2
TGTGCCAGCAATCAATTACTAGCGGGGGCAATCGGGACCCAGTACTTC
CASNQLLAGAIGTQYF
>TRBV12-3/TRBV12-4|TRBJ1-1|-|-
TGTGCCAGCAGTTTTGTCCGTGAAGCTTTCTTT
CASSFVREAFF
>TRBV6-6|TRBJ1-1|-|-
TGTGCCAGCAGCTACGGGGGGGCAGGGGCGAATGTTCTGAACACTGAAGCTTTCTTT
CASSYGGAGANVLNTEAFF
>TRBV7-3|TRBJ1-1|-|TRBD1
TGTGCCAGCAGCGCCACAGGGGGCGGAGGGAACACTGAAGCTTTCTTT
CASSATGGGGNTEAFF
>TRBV4-2|TRBJ2-1|-|TRBD2
TGTGCCAGCAGCCAAGATGCTAGCGGGCTGTACAATGAGCAGTTCTTC
CASSQDASGLYNEQFF
>TRBV19|TRBJ1-1|-|-
TGTGCCAGTAGTCCCAACAGACCGAACACTGAAGCTTTCTTT
CASSPNRPNTEAFF
>TRBV18|TRBJ2-5|-|TRBD1
TGTGCCAGCTCACTTGACAGGGGGCAAGTTGAGACCCAGTACTTC
CASSLDRGQVETQYF
>TRBV25-1|TRBJ1-2|-|-
TGTGCCAGCAGGTTGGCGGGAGATAACTATGGCTACACCTTC
CASRLAGDNYGYTF
>TRBV6-4|TRBJ2-3|-|-
TGTGCCAGCACCCGGGACTTAGGCACAGATACGCAGTATTTT
CASTRDLGTDTQYF
>TRBV2|TRBJ2-7|-|TRBD1
TGTGCCAGCAGTCCGGGACAGGGGAGGGACGAGCAGTACTTC
CASSPGQGRDEQYF
>TRBV10-3|TRBJ1-1|-|-
TGTGCCATCAGTGATGTTACAGGAAGGAACACTGAAGCTTTCTTT
CAISDVTGRNTEAFF
>TRBV5-8|TRBJ2-5|few|TRBD2
TGTGCCAGCAGCTTGGTGTACGGACTAGCGGGGGGACAAGAGACCCAGTACTTC
CASSLVYGLAGGQETQYF
>TRBV28|TRBJ1-2|-|TRBD1
TGTGCCAGCATAGACAGGGGGCGAGGCTACACCTTC
CASIDRGRGYTF
>TRBV15|TRBJ2-7|-|TRBD1
TGTGCCACCAGAAATGCCGGGACAGTGTCCTACGAGCAGTACTTC
CATRNAGTVSYEQYF
>TRBV5-1|TRBJ2-2|-|TRBD2
TGCGCCAGCAGCTCGCTCGGGGGGTCCACCGGGGAGCTGTTTTTT
CASSSLGGSTGELFF
>TRBV12-3/TRBV12-4|TRBJ2-1|-|-
TGTGCCAGCAATTTTAAGCATGAGCAGTTCTTC
CASNFKHEQFF
>TRBV6-4|TRBJ2-2|-|TRBD1
TGTGCCAGCAGGACAGGGCCCAACACCGGGGAGCTGTTTTTT
CASRTGPNTGELFF
>TRBV2|TRBJ1-1|-|-
-
CASTSGVNTEAFF
>TRBV5-4|TRBJ1-4|-|TRBD1
TGTGCCAGCAGCTGGGACAGGCAGAATGAAAAACTGTTTTTT
CASSWDRQNEKLFF
>TRBV5-5|TRBJ1-6|-|-
TGTGCCAGCAGCTTGGACAGCTATAATTCACCCCTCCACTTT
CASSLDSYNSPLHF
>TRBV27|TRBJ2-3|-|TRBD2
TGTGCCAGCCACGGGGGGGGCCTCACAGATACGCAGTATTTT
CASHGGGLTDTQYF
>TRBV5-4|TRBJ2-1|-|TRBD1
TGTGCCAGCAGCTTGGAGGGACAGGGGACATACAATGAGCAGTTCTTC
CASSLEGQGTYNEQFF
>TRBV6-5|TRBJ2-3|-|TRBD2
TGTGCCAGCAGTCGGAGCGGGGGGGCCGGAGATACGCAGTATTTT
CASSRSGGAGDTQYF
>TRBV28|TRBJ1-5|-|-
TGTGCCAGCAGTTTCCGTGAAGCGGTTGCCCAGCATTTT
CASSFREAVAQHF
>TRBV7-9|TRBJ2-5|-|-
TGTGCCAGCAGCTCCGCCGGGGGGCCGGAGACCCAGTACTTC
CASSSAGGPETQYF
>TRBV24-1|TRBJ2-2|-|TRBD2
TGTGCCACCAGTGACGGGACTAGCGGGGGGGGCACCGGGGAGCTGTTTTTT
CATSDGTSGGGTGELFF
>TRBV24-1|TRBJ2-2|-|TRBD2
TGTGCCACCAGTGTTAGCGGGGGGACCGGGGAGCTGTTTTTT
CATSVSGGTGELFF
>TRBV5-1|TRBJ2-2|-|-
TGCGCCAGCAGCGTTTACAGGGCTGGCGGGGAGCTGTTTTTT
CASSVYRAGGELFF
>TRBV9|TRBJ1-3|-|-
TGTGCCAGCAGCGTAGAGACACGGGGTACAGGGAACACCATATATTTT
CASSVETRGTGNTIYF
>TRBV28|TRBJ2-2|once|TRBD1
TGTGCCAGCAGCCCTCGGACAGGGGGCATCGGGGAGCTGTTTTTT
CASSPRTGGIGELFF
>TRBV28|TRBJ2-1|once|TRBD2
TGTGCCAGCACCCAGAGACGGGGGGGGTGGGTGAATGAGCAGTTCTTC
CASTQRRGGWVNEQFF
>TRBV19|TRBJ1-5|-|TRBD1
TGTGCCAGTTGGACAGGGGTAGGCAATCAGCCCCAGCATTTT
CASWTGVGNQPQHF
>TRBV27|TRBJ2-1|-|TRBD1
TGTGCCAGCAGTTTATTTGGACAGGGGTTCAATGAGCAGTTCTTC
CASSLFGQGFNEQFF
>TRBV5-8|TRBJ1-1|-|-
TGTGCCAGCAGCCCATCGGGGGGGAACACTGAAGCTTTCTTT
CASSPSGGNTEAFF